This passage covers 18 T cell receptor beta chains from one sample sequenced in a study of blood T cell repertoires in COVID-19. Data came from immunoSEQ multiplex PCR; TCRdb stores just in-frame clones and leaves some out. The sample gives approximately 90,000 clones, 90% of which show up once; about 1.7% is in the top ten. Material for sequencing was peripheral blood. The source of these receptors is a man in his 60s with acute or convalescent COVID-19.

The chain is built from TRBV5-1 and TRBJ1-1; D is undetermined. The CDR3 runs 13 residues. V was clipped by 6 bases and J by 1 base, with 10 bases between them. Looked up from germline, CDR1 is SGHRS and CDR2 is YFSETQ. DNA for the CDR3: TGCGCCAGCACACACAGTAGGAACACTGAAGCTTTCTTT. It encodes CASTHSRNTEAFF.

This sequence joins TRBV6-5 and TRBJ2-1, with 9 bases fitting TRBD1. Unmatched junction bases numbered 7, after V lost 6 bases and J lost 7 bases. The CDR3 runs 14 residues. In germline, CDR1 is MNHEY, CDR2 SVGAGI. The CDR3 DNA sequence: TGTGCCAGCAGCTGGGACAGGGATAGGAATGAGCAGTTCTTC. It specifies CASSWDRDRNEQFF.

V usage is TRBV12-3 or TRBV12-4 and J usage is TRBJ1-3; unclear D gene. The CDR3 covers 13 residues. V gave up 4 bases and J gave up 0 bases, with 4 bases separating them. CDR3 sequence (DNA): TGTGCCAGCAGTTCTTACTCTGGAAACACCATATATTTT. This encodes CASSSYSGNTIYF.

The chain employs TRBV3-1 (or the pseudogene TRBV3-2) and TRBJ1-2; 12 positions agree with TRBD1. The CDR3 length is 16 residues. V was clipped by 0 bases and J by 5 bases; unmatched bases: 4. CDR1 LGHDT and CDR2 YNNKEL come from the germline V gene (reference sequence). CDR3 sequence (DNA): TGTGCCAGCAGCCAAGATGCGGGACAGGGGGCGTATGGCTACACCTTC. Amino acid sequence: CASSQDAGQGAYGYTF.

This chain links TRBV4-1 with TRBJ2-7, with D maybe TRBD1 (5 bases). The V gene's germline CDR1 is MGHRA and CDR2 YSYEKL. The V gene lost 3 bases and the J gene lost 2 bases, with 17 bases spanning the gap. The CDR3 loop spans 16 amino acids. Here the CDR3 reads CASSQPPPQGPYEQYF. The CDR3 DNA sequence: TGCGCCAGCAGCCAGCCTCCCCCGCAGGGCCCCTACGAGCAGTACTTC.

The gene calls are TRBV4-1 and TRBJ1-4; no clear D. Germline V gene sequence: CDR1 MGHRA, CDR2 YSYEKL. The V end was cut by 6 bases, the J end by 3 bases, with 11 bases between. This CDR3 has 14 residues. CDR3 DNA sequence: TGCGCCAGCAGTCTTGACGGAGCTAATGAAAAACTGTTTTTT. As protein: CASSLDGANEKLFF.

V is TRBV7-9 and J is TRBJ1-1; D gene uncertain. This CDR3 contains 14 residues. In germline, CDR1 is SEHNR, CDR2 FQNEAQ (reference sequence). Trimming removed 3 bases at V and 4 bases at J, with 12 bases between. The CDR3 DNA reads as TGTGCCAGCAGCTTTTGGTCGGGTGGCACTGAAGCTTTCTTT. This encodes CASSFWSGGTEAFF.

This rearrangement joins TRBV23-1 to TRBJ2-7, with D possibly being TRBD2 (5 bases). TRBV23-1 is marked as an open reading frame, function uncertain. This CDR3 contains 16 residues. V lost 2 bases and J lost 4, with 18 bases in between. CDR3 region: CASSQNPAPAEYEQYF. Here the CDR3 DNA reads TGCGCCAGCAGTCAAAACCCGGCCCCAGCGGAGTACGAGCAGTACTTC.

The table lists this clone with a count of one. The rearrangement joins TRBV7-9 to TRBJ2-7; 10 bases align to TRBD1. Germline CDR1 is SEHNR and CDR2 is FQNEAQ (reference sequence). The CDR3 is made up of 14 amino acids. Trimming cost V 1 base and J 6 bases; bases outside gene matches: 3. As DNA, the CDR3 is TGTGCCAGCAGCTTAGTGGGGACAGGGGCCGAGCAGTACGTC. This encodes CASSLVGTGAEQYV.

The rearrangement uses TRBV6-5 and TRBJ2-4, with a weak D call TRBD1 (5 bases). Trimming left V 0 bases short and J 6 bases short, with 15 bases between. This CDR3 is built from 16 residues. Germline CDR1 and CDR2: MNHEY and SVGAGI. The CDR3 loop reads CASSYSLGQVGNIQYF. CDR3 coding DNA: TGTGCCAGCAGTTACTCGTTAGGACAAGTTGGAAACATTCAGTACTTC.

This clone appeared a single time. The genes are TRBV19 and TRBJ1-2; 10 nucleotides line up with TRBD1. Losses at the gene ends were 5 bases for V and 4 bases for J; bases not matched to a gene: 7. Looked up from germline, CDR1 is LNHDA and CDR2 is SQIVND (reference sequence). The CDR3 has 15 amino acids. This CDR3 is CASSLRTGGSYGYTF. CDR3 bases: TGTGCCAGTAGTCTCAGGACAGGGGGGAGCTATGGCTACACCTTC.

The chain is built from TRBV30 and TRBJ1-5, with D unresolved. Germline V gene sequence: CDR1 GTSNPN, CDR2 SVGIG (reference sequence). V shed 2 bases and J shed 1 base, with 6 bases lying between them. This CDR3 has 13 residues. DNA for the CDR3: TGTGCCTGGAGTCCCCAGAGCAATCAGCCCCAGCATTTT. It specifies CAWSPQSNQPQHF.

The V and J genes are TRBV7-9 and TRBJ1-1; no clear D gene. V was trimmed by 3 bases and J by 1 base, leaving 6 bases between them. There are 13 residues in the CDR3. The germline V gene has CDR1 SEHNR and CDR2 FQNEAQ (reference sequence). In DNA, the CDR3 is TGTGCCAGCAGCTTCACAGAGAACACTGAAGCTTTCTTT. Amino acids: CASSFTENTEAFF.

This chain joins TRBV6-5 and TRBJ1-1; D uncertain. Germline V gives CDR1 MNHEY, CDR2 SVGAGI. V was trimmed by 8 bases and J by 0 bases, leaving 10 bases between them. This CDR3 region has 13 residues. DNA for the CDR3: TGTGCCAGCGGCGGGCGTCTGAACACTGAAGCTTTCTTT. This sequence encodes CASGGRLNTEAFF.

The chain's CDR3 is CATSRAGGDAFF. In DNA form, the CDR3 reads TGTGCCACCAGCAGAGCAGGCGGGGATGCTTTCTTT. This chain uses TRBV15 with TRBJ1-1; the D is unclear. V was cut by 1 base and J by 11 bases, with 11 bases left in between. The CDR3 spans 12 residues. Germline assignment: CDR1 LNHNV and CDR2 YYDKDF (reference sequence). The complete variable domain, with remaining parts taken from reference TRBV15 and TRBJ1-1, reads DAMVIQNPRYQVTQFGKPVTLSCSQTLNHNVMYWYQQKSSQAPKLLFHYYDKDFNNEADTPDNFQSRRPNTSFCFLDIRSPGLGDTAMYLCATSRAGGDAFFGQGTRLTVV.

A single count supports this clone. This chain uses TRBV7-9 with TRBJ1-4; 10 bases match TRBD1. Germline CDR1 is SEHNR and CDR2 is FQNEAQ (reference sequence). V was pared by 6 bases and J by 7 bases, with 5 bases of the junction left unmatched. CDR3 length: 14 residues. CDR3 DNA: TGTGCCAGCAGTTCCGGGACAGGGGTTGAAAAACTGTTTTTT. Protein sequence: CASSSGTGVEKLFF.

The rearrangement uses TRBV6-5 and TRBJ2-1, with 7 bases lining up with TRBD2. Germline V gene data show CDR1 as MNHEY and CDR2 as SVGAGI. The length of the CDR3 is 15 residues. The junction had 9 bases not matched to a gene; V was cut back by 6 bases and J by 4 bases. CDR3 in amino acids: CASSLRAGDYNEQFF. CDR3 in DNA: TGTGCCAGCAGCCTCAGGGCGGGGGATTACAATGAGCAGTTCTTC.

The chain joins TRBV7-2 to TRBJ2-1; D gene unclear. This CDR3 spans 13 amino acids. CDR1 SGHTA and CDR2 FQGNSA come from the germline V gene. Trimming took 3 bases from V and 0 from J, leaving 3 bases between them. The CDR3 nucleotides are TGTGCCAGCAGCTTCCTCTCCTACAATGAGCAGTTCTTC. Its translation is CASSFLSYNEQFF.